What follows is one T cell receptor beta chain and its context. The record originates from a study of CD8 T cells in Susac syndrome. V dropped 6 bases and J dropped 6; count of bases not matched to a gene: 7. The CDR3 has 14 residues. Random hexamers served to reverse transcribe about 0.45 to 1 ug RNA. One entry per CDR3 protein, called by TCRdb with MiXCR from the immunoSEQ multiplex PCR reads. The table lists about 76,000 distinct CDR3 sequences, roughly 90% of them singletons. This rearrangement joins TRBV12-3 or TRBV12-4 to TRBJ2-1, with 8 nucleotides matching TRBD1. This receptor was obtained from a human donor with multiple sclerosis. The sample was CD8+ T cells from PBMCs. CDR3 sequence reads: CASSEQGVGNEQFF. In nucleotides, the CDR3 is TGTGCCAGCAGCGAACAGGGGGTGGGCAATGAGCAGTTCTTC.